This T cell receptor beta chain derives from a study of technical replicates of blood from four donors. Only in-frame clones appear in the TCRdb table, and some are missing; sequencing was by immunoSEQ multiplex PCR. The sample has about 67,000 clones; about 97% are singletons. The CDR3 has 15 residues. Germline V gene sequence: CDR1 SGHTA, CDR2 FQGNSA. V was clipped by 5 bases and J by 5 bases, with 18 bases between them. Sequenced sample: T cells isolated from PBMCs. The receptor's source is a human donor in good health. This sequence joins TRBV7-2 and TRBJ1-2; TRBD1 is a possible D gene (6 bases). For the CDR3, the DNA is TGTGCCAGCAGCCCCACCGATGTACAGGGATATGGCTACACCTTC. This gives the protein CASSPTDVQGYGYTF. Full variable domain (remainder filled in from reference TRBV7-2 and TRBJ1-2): GAGVSQSPSNKVTEKGKDVELRCDPISGHTALYWYRQSLGQGLEFLIYFQGNSAPDKSGLPSDRFSAERTGGSVSTLTIQRTQQEDSAVYLCASSPTDVQGYGYTFGSGTRLTVV.